Shown below are 23 T cell receptor beta chains from a single sample sequenced in a study of vaccination and CD4 T cells after COVID-19. No antigen is known for these receptors. The Oncomine TCR Beta short-read assay sequenced DNA from cultured CD4+ T cells. Via MiXCR, TCRdb re-called the PCR reads, giving one row per CDR3 protein. The repertoire holds 3,500 to 4,500 distinct CDR3 sequences, with under 30% as singletons. The treatment denotes: roughly 10-day PBMC culture with coronavirus spike peptide pools or control peptides (ViraFEST assay). Collection of the unexposed donor's CD4+ T cells took place before the COVID-19 pandemic (2011-2018). Source material: CD4+ T cells from blood, cultured in vitro. The receptors derive from a human donor in good health.

This sequence joins TRBV7-2 and TRBJ2-7; D perhaps matches TRBD2 (7 bases). Germline V gene lookup returns CDR1 SGHTA and CDR2 FQGNSA. V shed 1 base and J shed 7 bases, with 17 bases lying between them. The CDR3 loop spans 15 amino acids. The CDR3 reads CASSLVGGTSWEQYF. The CDR3 nucleotides read TGTGCCAGCAGCTTAGTGGGGGGGACATCTTGGGAGCAGTACTTC.

This clonotype occurred a few times. The junction departs from germline at one end; a sequencing error may be responsible. The chain joins TRBV7-2 to TRBJ2-4; possible D gene TRBD2, 6 bases. Germline lookup yields CDR1 SGHTA and CDR2 FQGNSA. This CDR3 has 13 amino acids. The chain's CDR3 is CASSLASSLIQYF. As DNA, the CDR3 is TGTGCCAGCAGCCTAGCGTCCTCCCTGATTCAGTACTTC.

The chain combines TRBV9 with TRBJ2-5; TRBD2 aligns across 10 bases. Germline lookup yields CDR1 SGDLS and CDR2 YYNGEE. The V and J ends lost 3 bases and 1 base, in that order; junction bases with no gene match: 12. The CDR3 has 18 amino acids. The chain's CDR3 is CASSAARRLAGVQETQYF. In nucleotides, the CDR3 is TGTGCCAGCAGCGCGGCTCGACGTCTAGCGGGGGTCCAAGAGACCCAGTACTTC.

Sample share makes this clonotype medium-sized. The J gene is TRBJ1-6, the V gene TRBV7-2; a possible D gene is TRBD1 (6 bases). V was trimmed by 5 bases and J by 9 bases, leaving 17 bases between them. Germline CDR1 is SGHTA and CDR2 is FQGNSA. The CDR3 runs 15 residues. Here the CDR3 reads CASSPPTGKASPLHF. The CDR3 nucleotides are TGTGCCAGCAGCCCCCCCACAGGGAAGGCTTCACCCCTCCACTTT.

The rearrangement joins TRBV7-2 to TRBJ2-3; D may match TRBD1 or TRBD2 (5 bases each). CDR1 and CDR2 from the germline V gene are SGHTA and FQGNSA. CDR3 length: 13 amino acids. Deletions cut 3 bases from V and 5 bases from J, with 9 bases between. CDR3 coding DNA: TGTGCCAGCAGCTTCGGGGCGCAAGATACGCAGTATTTT. Translation gives CASSFGAQDTQYF. Full variable domain (remainder filled in from reference TRBV7-2 and TRBJ2-3): GAGVSQSPSNKVTEKGKDVELRCDPISGHTALYWYRQSLGQGLEFLIYFQGNSAPDKSGLPSDRFSAERTGGSVSTLTIQRTQQEDSAVYLCASSFGAQDTQYFGPGTRLTVL.

The CDR3 reads CASSGLAGLNSYEQYF. CDR3 DNA: TGTGCCAGCAGCGGACTAGCGGGATTGAATTCCTACGAGCAGTACTTC. The chain links TRBV7-8 to TRBJ2-7, with 12 bases lining up with TRBD2. Germline V gives CDR1 SGHVS, CDR2 FQNEAQ. V lost 5 bases and J lost 1; bases outside the gene matches: 6. This CDR3 is 16 amino acids long. The full variable domain, in which reference TRBV7-8 and TRBJ2-7 provide the parts outside the CDR3, is GAGVSQSPRYKVAKRGQDVALRCDPISGHVSLFWYQQALGQGPEFLTYFQNEAQLDKSGLPSDRFFAERPEGSVSTLKIQRTQQEDSAVYLCASSGLAGLNSYEQYFGPGTRLTVT.

The CDR3 loop is CASRPPGGGDTGELFF. In nucleotides, the CDR3 is TGTGCCAGCAGGCCCCCGGGCGGGGGGGACACCGGGGAGCTGTTTTTT. This chain links TRBV6-1 with TRBJ2-2; 9 nucleotides agree with TRBD2. The CDR3 contains 16 residues. The germline V gene has CDR1 MNHNS and CDR2 SASEGT. J gave up 3 bases and V 6 bases, and 8 bases lay outside the gene matches.

This clonotype appeared a few times. The CDR3 coding sequence is TGTGCCAGCAACCCCCACAGGGGCGGGTATAATTCACCCCTCCACTTT. This encodes CASNPHRGGYNSPLHF. The chain combines TRBV6-1 with TRBJ1-6, with 7 bases identical to TRBD1. Germline V lookup: CDR1 MNHNS, CDR2 SASEGT. V was pared by 7 bases and J by 4 bases, with 10 bases of the junction left unmatched. The CDR3 extends over 16 amino acids.

This clonotype showed up just a few times. The V gene is TRBV19, the J gene TRBJ2-3; 8 bases agree with TRBD2. The CDR3 covers 14 residues. After removal of 3 bases from V and 5 bases from J, the junction contained 4 bases not matched to a gene. From germline, CDR1 is LNHDA and CDR2 SQIVND (reference sequence). The CDR3 region has the DNA TGTGCCAGTAGTATTACGGGGGGGCAAGATACGCAGTATTTT. Its translation: CASSITGGQDTQYF. Combining the CDR3 with reference TRBV19 and TRBJ2-3 gives the whole variable domain DGGITQSPKYLFRKEGQNVTLSCEQNLNHDAMYWYRQDPGQGLRLIYYSQIVNDFQKGDIAEGYSVSREKKESFPLTVTSAQKNPTAFYLCASSITGGQDTQYFGPGTRLTVL.

This clonotype is termed medium-sized. The chain recombines TRBV7-2 with TRBJ1-2; 10 bases map to TRBD1. The CDR3 sequence is 14 residues long. With 3 bases clipped from V and 8 bases from J, the junction kept 6 bases outside the gene matches. Germline assignment: CDR1 SGHTA and CDR2 FQGNSA. This chain's CDR3 is CASSFRGQGGGYTF. DNA for the CDR3: TGTGCCAGCAGCTTCCGCGGACAGGGGGGAGGCTACACCTTC.

The CDR3: CASSLAGEEQFF. DNA for the CDR3: TGCGCCAGCAGCCTAGCGGGGGAGGAACAATTCTTC. The gene calls are TRBV5-1 and TRBJ2-1; TRBD2 matches 10 bases. The CDR3 runs 12 residues. V lost 4 bases, J lost 16 bases, and 8 bases stayed unmatched. Germline V gives CDR1 SGHRS, CDR2 YFSETQ. The full variable domain, rest sourced from reference TRBV5-1 and TRBJ2-1, is KAGVTQTPRYLIKTRGQQVTLSCSPISGHRSVSWYQQTPGQGLQFLFEYFSETQRNKGNFPGRFSGRQFSNSRSEMNVSTLELGDSALYLCASSLAGEEQFFGPGTRLTVL.

The chain couples TRBV3-1 to TRBJ1-6; D is ambiguous. The CDR3 runs 13 residues. The germline gives CDR1 LGHDT, CDR2 YNNKEL (reference sequence). The V end lost 1 base, the J end lost 19 bases, and 17 bases lay between the germline ends. The CDR3 DNA reads TGTGCCAGCAGCCAAGGACAACCAAGTCTCCCTCACTTT. Residues: CASSQGQPSLPHF. The complete variable domain, with remaining parts taken from reference TRBV3-1 and TRBJ1-6, reads DTAVSQTPKYLVTQMGNDKSIKCEQNLGHDTMYWYKQDSKKFLKIMFSYNNKELIINETVPNRFSPKSPDKAHLNLHINSLELGDSAVYFCASSQGQPSLPHFGNGTRLTVT.

The V and J genes are TRBV2 and TRBJ2-3; 10 bases are a match to TRBD2. Germline CDR1 is SNHLY and CDR2 is FYNNEI. The CDR3 totals 15 residues. J lost 5 bases, V lost 6 bases, and 8 bases had no gene match. Written as DNA, the CDR3 is TGTGCCAGCAGCCCTCGAGCGGGAGGGGGAGATACGCAGTATTTT. Translation gives CASSPRAGGGDTQYF. The whole variable domain, remainder taken from reference TRBV2 and TRBJ2-3, is EPEVTQTPSHQVTQMGQEVILRCVPISNHLYFYWYRQILGQKVEFLVSFYNNEISEKSEIFDDQFSVERPDGSNFTLKIRSTKLEDSAMYFCASSPRAGGGDTQYFGPGTRLTVL.

The V gene is TRBV30, the J gene TRBJ2-2; D is undetermined. Per the germline V gene, CDR1 is GTSNPN and CDR2 is SVGIG (reference sequence). The CDR3 is made up of 13 amino acids. The ends were cut back, 2 bases at V and 5 bases at J, with 9 bases in the middle. CDR3 protein: CAWSPMLTGELFF. The DNA of the CDR3 is TGTGCCTGGAGTCCGATGCTAACCGGGGAGCTGTTTTTT.

This clonotype was counted a few times. The junction departs from germline at one end; a sequencing error may be responsible. The CDR3 region is CSARGGTVPGPSSEQYF. CDR3 nucleotides: TGCAGTGCTAGAGGTGGGACAGTACCCGGCCCATCCTCCGAGCAGTACTTC. The gene calls are TRBV20-1 and TRBJ2-7; 7 bases are a match to TRBD1. The CDR3 is 17 amino acids. Germline values: CDR1 DFQATT, CDR2 SNEGSKA (reference sequence).

Only a few counts were recorded for this clonotype. The rearrangement links TRBV6-1 to TRBJ2-3; D gene uncertain. This CDR3 has 11 residues. Between the trimmed V and J ends, which lost 9 bases and 2 bases, there was a span of 6 bases. CDR1 MNHNS and CDR2 SASEGT come from the germline V gene. The CDR3 here is CASMVTDTQYF. CDR3 bases: TGTGCCAGTATGGTCACAGATACGCAGTATTTT.

This clonotype occurred once. The V call is TRBV20-1, the J call TRBJ2-1, with 7 bases identical to TRBD1. This CDR3 is 13 amino acids long. The V segment lost 6 bases and the J segment 4 bases; nucleotides outside the gene matches: 6. In germline, CDR1 is DFQATT, CDR2 SNEGSKA (reference sequence). CDR3 protein: CSARRDRYNEQFF. Here the CDR3 DNA reads TGCAGTGCAAGAAGGGACAGATACAATGAGCAGTTCTTC.

This chain links TRBV6-1 with TRBJ1-1; D uncertain. Trimming left V 5 bases short and J 6 bases short, with 7 bases between. Per the germline V gene, CDR1 is MNHNS and CDR2 is SASEGT. This CDR3 spans 11 amino acids. CDR3 amino acids: CASSTPAEAFF. The DNA for the CDR3 is TGTGCCAGCAGTACCCCAGCTGAAGCTTTCTTT.

The rearrangement joins TRBV2 to TRBJ1-1; maybe TRBD1 (6 bases). Trimming took off 5 bases at V and 0 bases at J, with 22 bases between the two ends. CDR1 and CDR2 (germline): SNHLY, FYNNEI. This CDR3 is 18 amino acids long. CDR3 in DNA: TGTGCCAGCAGTTCCCTCACAGGGTTGGAGTGGGTGAACACTGAAGCTTTCTTT. It specifies CASSSLTGLEWVNTEAFF.

This clonotype was seen a handful of times. The V and J genes are TRBV7-9 and TRBJ1-2; no reliable D call. The germline gives CDR1 SEHNR, CDR2 FQNEAQ (reference sequence). This CDR3 is 11 amino acids long. The ends were cut back, 3 bases at V and 7 bases at J, with 6 bases in the middle. The CDR3 is CASSLVSGYTF. CDR3 nucleotide sequence: TGTGCCAGCAGCTTGGTTTCTGGCTACACCTTC.

The rearrangement joins TRBV12-3 or TRBV12-4 to TRBJ2-5; TRBD2 matches at 14 bases. The ends lost 5 bases at V and 5 bases at J; junction bases unmatched: 22. The length of the CDR3 is 21 residues. For the CDR3, the DNA is TGTGCCAGCAGTCACCGGCGGGGGCTGGGACTAGCGGGAGATGCGCGGGAGACCCAGTACTTC. Amino acids: CASSHRRGLGLAGDARETQYF.

The chain joins TRBV18 to TRBJ1-1; 7 bases agree with TRBD1. V shed 6 bases, J shed 1 base, and the junction held 5 bases outside the gene matches. The germline V gene has CDR1 KGHSH and CDR2 LQKENI. The CDR3 extends over 14 amino acids. CDR3 loop: CASSQGGRNTEAFF. For the CDR3, the DNA is TGTGCCAGCTCCCAGGGGGGTCGGAACACTGAAGCTTTCTTT.

The CDR3 sequence: CAISESALPGEQYF. CDR3 coding DNA: TGTGCCATCAGTGAGTCGGCCCTACCTGGAGAGCAGTACTTC. The chain employs TRBV10-3 and TRBJ2-7; D not resolved. Germline V lookup: CDR1 ENHRY, CDR2 SYGVKD. CDR3 size: 14 residues. V dropped 0 bases and J dropped 7 bases, with 13 bases sitting between them.